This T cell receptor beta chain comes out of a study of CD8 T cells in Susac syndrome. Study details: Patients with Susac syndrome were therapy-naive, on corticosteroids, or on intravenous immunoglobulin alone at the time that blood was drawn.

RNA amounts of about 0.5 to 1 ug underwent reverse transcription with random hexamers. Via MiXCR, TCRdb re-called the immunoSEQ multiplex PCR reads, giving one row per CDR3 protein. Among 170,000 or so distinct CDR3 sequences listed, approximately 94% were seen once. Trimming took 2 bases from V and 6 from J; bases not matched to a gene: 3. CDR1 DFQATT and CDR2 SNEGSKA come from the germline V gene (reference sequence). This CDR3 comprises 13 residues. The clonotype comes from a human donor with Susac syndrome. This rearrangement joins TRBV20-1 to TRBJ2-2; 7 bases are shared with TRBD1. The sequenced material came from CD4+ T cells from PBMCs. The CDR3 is CSARRQGSGELFF. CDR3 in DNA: TGCAGTGCTAGAAGACAGGGATCCGGGGAGCTGTTTTTT.